In this sample, the clone carrying this T cell receptor (beta chain) turned up many times. This record belongs to a study of Graves' ophthalmopathy and Graves' hyperthyroidism. Looking at the study overall: Stable hyperthyroidism was defined by absence of ophthalmopathy within 18 months of follow-up.

Amplified TCR beta CDR3 regions were obtained using RNA transcripts as template. First-round RT-PCR used HTBI primers; second-round multiplex PCR followed. MiXCR was run by TCRdb on the multiplex PCR reads, yielding one entry per CDR3 protein. Of 580,000 or so distinct CDR3 sequences listed, just under 40% are singletons. The receptor was isolated from an adult man with Graves' hyperthyroidism. The sample comprised peripheral blood or thyroid tissue (not recorded which).

The CDR3 DNA sequence: TGTGCCAGCTTGGACGGATCGAACACTGAAGCTTTCTTT. It specifies CASLDGSNTEAFF. The V gene is TRBV2, the J gene TRBJ1-1, with D unresolved. V was clipped by 8 bases and J by 1 base, with 11 bases between them. Germline V gene sequence: CDR1 SNHLY, CDR2 FYNNEI. The length of the CDR3 is 13 residues.